The 29 T cell receptor beta chains listed next were all sequenced from one sample in a study of blood T cells in healthy people across ages. The authors ran a second PCR of about 6 to 11 cycles using a sample-barcoded 5' primer and a J-beta primer mix. One entry per CDR3 protein, called by TCRdb with MiXCR from the 5' RACE reads. Here the sample spans hundreds of thousands of distinct CDR3 sequences, more than 20% being singletons. The data were also submitted as part of a second study, on T cells of mothers and their children.

The specimen was blood. The receptors were gathered from a boy aged 10-17 years in good health.

This clonotype was counted many times. The genes are TRBV13 and TRBJ2-3; D gene unclear. CDR1 is PRHDT and CDR2 is FYEKMQ in the germline V gene (reference sequence). V was clipped by 1 base and J by 4 bases, with 6 bases between them. This CDR3 spans 13 amino acids. This CDR3 is CASSLVGADTQYF. In DNA, the CDR3 is TGTGCCAGCAGCTTAGTTGGGGCAGATACGCAGTATTTT.

This clonotype was detected once. The chain has TRBV11-1 and TRBJ1-1, with TRBD1 matching 9 bases. CDR3 length: 15 residues. V was pared by 4 bases and J by 6 bases, with 9 bases of the junction left unmatched. CDR1 is SGHAT, CDR2 FQDESV, per germline (reference sequence). CDR3 residues: CASSSYRDRVAEAFF. Here the CDR3 DNA reads TGTGCCAGCAGCTCCTACCGGGACAGGGTAGCTGAAGCTTTCTTT.

In this sample, this clonotype turned up a few times. This rearrangement joins TRBV20-1 to TRBJ2-3; D perhaps matches TRBD1 (5 bases). Germline CDR1 DFQATT, CDR2 SNEGSKA (reference sequence). This CDR3 has 14 residues. V lost 0 bases to trimming and J lost 0 bases, with 7 bases between them. CDR3: CSARDRASTDTQYF. Written as DNA, the CDR3 is TGCAGTGCTAGAGACAGGGCGAGCACAGATACGCAGTATTTT.

This chain joins TRBV5-6 and TRBJ2-5; 10 bases are shared with TRBD2. Germline trimming cut 2 bases from V and 0 bases from J; bases unmatched to any gene: 7. Germline V gene lookup returns CDR1 SGHDT and CDR2 YYEEEE. CDR3 length: 17 residues. The CDR3, as DNA: TGTGCCAGCAGCTTAACAACTAGCGGGGTGTACCAAGAGACCCAGTACTTC. As protein: CASSLTTSGVYQETQYF.

This clonotype was seen once. The J gene is TRBJ2-7, the V gene TRBV20-1, with 9 bases matching TRBD2. Germline assignment: CDR1 DFQATT and CDR2 SNEGSKA (reference sequence). The trim removed 0 bases at V and 5 bases at J, leaving 5 bases unmatched. CDR3 length equals 14 residues. CDR3 sequence (DNA): TGCAGTGCTAGAGAAGTAGCGGGGGTTCACGAGCAGTACTTC. It translates to CSAREVAGVHEQYF.

This clonotype has just one count. V usage is TRBV19 and J usage is TRBJ2-7; 7 bases line up with TRBD1. This CDR3 has 11 residues. Germline CDR1 LNHDA, CDR2 SQIVND (reference sequence). Trimming took 8 bases from V and 6 from J; bases not matched to a gene: 4. The CDR3 sequence: CASSTGFEQYF. The CDR3 nucleotides are TGTGCCAGTTCGACAGGGTTCGAGCAGTACTTC.

The rearrangement uses TRBV9 and TRBJ2-5, with 13 bases identical to TRBD2. Matching the DNA end better, TRBJ2-1 makes the J call doubtful. The CDR3 runs to 17 residues. Germline CDR1 and CDR2: SGDLS and YYNGEE. CDR3 DNA: TGTGCCAGCAGCCCCCGTAACCCGGGACTAGCGGGGAATGAGCAGTTCTTC. Its translation is CASSPRNPGLAGNEQFF.

CDR3 nucleotide sequence: TGCAGTGCAGATTACCGGGACAGGGAAGAGACCCAGTACTTC. Amino acids: CSADYRDREETQYF. This chain connects TRBV20-1 to TRBJ2-5, with 9 bases identical to TRBD1. Germline V gene sequence: CDR1 DFQATT, CDR2 SNEGSKA (reference sequence). V trimming: 6 bases; J trimming: 3 bases; junction bases outside the gene matches: 8. CDR3 length: 14 amino acids.

This clonotype was counted only a few times. The genes are TRBV10-3 and TRBJ1-1; TRBD1 matches 7 bases. The CDR3 is made up of 15 amino acids. V lost 1 base and J lost 8; bases outside the gene matches: 10. Germline V gives CDR1 ENHRY, CDR2 SYGVKD. CDR3 nucleotides: TGTGCCATCAGTGAGTTAAATGACAGGGCCTTAGAAGCTTTCTTT. Its protein product is CAISELNDRALEAFF.

The table lists this clonotype with many counts. The chain recombines TRBV20-1 with TRBJ2-3; 11 positions match TRBD2. The length of the CDR3 is 16 residues. Germline assignment: CDR1 DFQATT and CDR2 SNEGSKA (reference sequence). V was clipped by 3 bases and J by 3 bases; unmatched bases: 8. The CDR3 loop is CSARDLSGGETDTQYF. CDR3 DNA: TGCAGTGCTAGGGACCTTAGCGGGGGGGAGACAGATACGCAGTATTTT.

This clonotype was counted a few times. The J gene is TRBJ2-1, the V gene TRBV21-1; the tabulated D call, TRBD2, remains unverified against the DNA. The J call may be mistaken, given a closer DNA end match to TRBJ2-5. TRBV21-1 has pseudogene status. The CDR3 is 19 residues long. The CDR3 loop is CASSARGTSGSNQRETQYF. CDR3 sequence (DNA): TGTGCCAGCAGCGCCCGGGGGACTAGCGGGAGTAATCAACGGGAGACCCAGTACTTC.

In this sample, this clonotype turned up a few times. The chain couples TRBV5-5 to TRBJ2-1, with TRBD2 matching over 8 bases. Germline V gene sequence: CDR1 SGHKS, CDR2 YYEKEE (reference sequence). V shed 6 bases, J shed 9 bases, and the junction held 11 bases outside the gene matches. There are 14 residues in the CDR3. The CDR3 DNA follows: TGTGCCAGCAACTCCCAAGCGGGAGAGGGTGAGCAGTTCTTC. This sequence encodes CASNSQAGEGEQFF.

A few counts support this clonotype. V usage is TRBV30 and J usage is TRBJ1-2; TRBD1 aligns across 7 bases. The germline gives CDR1 GTSNPN, CDR2 SVGIG (reference sequence). The CDR3 length is 12 residues. V was pared by 0 bases and J by 13 bases, with 8 bases of the junction left unmatched. The CDR3 protein is CAWSVQLRGRTF. The CDR3 nucleotides read TGTGCCTGGAGTGTACAGTTAAGGGGGCGCACCTTC.

The chain is built from TRBV9 and TRBJ2-4; D is perhaps TRBD1 (6 bases). Per the germline V gene, CDR1 is SGDLS and CDR2 is YYNGEE. The CDR3 covers 15 residues. V dropped 4 bases and J dropped 1 base, with 12 bases sitting between them. CDR3 nucleotides: TGTGCCAGCAGCCCCACAGGGTTCGCCAAAAACATTCAGTACTTC. Translation: CASSPTGFAKNIQYF. Full variable domain (remainder filled in from reference TRBV9 and TRBJ2-4): DSGVTQTPKHLITATGQRVTLRCSPRSGDLSVYWYQQSLDQGLQFLIQYYNGEERAKGNILERFSAQQFPDLHSELNLSSLELGDSALYFCASSPTGFAKNIQYFGAGTRLSVL.

This clonotype occurred a few times. The V gene is TRBV12-3 or TRBV12-4, the J gene TRBJ2-5; TRBD2 agrees at 8 bases. After removal of 3 bases from V and 4 bases from J, the junction contained 10 bases not matched to a gene. The CDR3 length is 16 residues. CDR3 amino acids: CASSLGLLAARETQYF. The DNA of the CDR3 is TGTGCCAGCAGTTTGGGTCTACTAGCGGCCCGAGAGACCCAGTACTTC.

Turning to this clonotype: The conserved phenylalanine or tryptophan is not found at the CDR3 terminus, so this likely reflects a read error. V is TRBV28 and J is TRBJ2-7; 9 nucleotides align to TRBD1. Germline CDR1 MDHEN, CDR2 SYDVKM. J lost 3 bases, V lost 4 bases, and 7 bases had no gene match. The CDR3 extends over 15 amino acids. CDR3 in DNA: TGTGCCAGCAGTTCCGCCGGGACAGGGTTCTACGAGCAGTACCTC. Amino acid sequence: CASSSAGTGFYEQYL.

This clonotype was found a few times. The V and J genes are TRBV6-5 and TRBJ2-1; D is ambiguous. In germline, CDR1 is MNHEY, CDR2 SVGAGI. Between the trimmed V and J ends, which lost 6 bases and 1 base, there was a span of 7 bases. The CDR3 runs 13 residues. CDR3 sequence: CASRISSYNEQFF. The CDR3 nucleotides read TGTGCCAGCAGGATTTCGTCCTACAATGAGCAGTTCTTC.

This clonotype was detected a few times. V usage is TRBV7-2 and J usage is TRBJ1-5; a weak D match, TRBD1 (5 bases). CDR1 and CDR2 from the germline V gene are SGHTA and FQGNSA. Trimming took 5 bases from V and 3 from J, leaving 20 bases between them. The CDR3 has 17 amino acids. The CDR3 protein is CASSEIGTARDNQPQHF. The CDR3 bases are TGTGCCAGCAGCGAAATTGGGACCGCAAGGGACAATCAGCCCCAGCATTTT.

V is TRBV10-3 and J is TRBJ1-2; D perhaps matches TRBD1 (6 bases). The CDR3 is 11 amino acids. The germline V and J ends were trimmed by 10 bases and 8 bases, with 14 bases remaining between them. In germline, CDR1 is ENHRY, CDR2 SYGVKD. The CDR3 reads CATTGIRGYTF. The CDR3 DNA reads as TGTGCCACCACAGGGATAAGAGGCTACACCTTC.

In regard to this clonotype: One junction end does not reproduce the germline sequence, and a read error may be involved. J is TRBJ1-1 and V is TRBV9, with D tentatively TRBD1 (5 bases). The CDR3 spans 13 residues. The germline V gene encodes CDR1 SGDLS and CDR2 YYNGEE. CDR3 in amino acids: CASSVEGSAEALF. The CDR3 region has the DNA TGTGCCAGCAGCGTAGAGGGGAGCGCTGAAGCTCTCTTT.

The chain employs TRBV4-1 and TRBJ2-1, with 12 bases matching TRBD2. Germline CDR1 and CDR2: MGHRA and YSYEKL. V lost 3 bases, J lost 5 bases, and 14 bases stayed unmatched. This CDR3 is 19 amino acids long. The CDR3 coding sequence is TGCGCCAGCAGCCACCAGAAGTCCCTAGCGGGGGGGACCCACAATGAGCAGTTCTTC. Amino acids: CASSHQKSLAGGTHNEQFF.

The rearrangement joins TRBV7-9 to TRBJ2-5, with D uncertain. The CDR3 covers 15 residues. Germline assignment: CDR1 SEHNR and CDR2 FQNEAQ (reference sequence). V was cut by 4 bases and J by 5 bases, with 17 bases left in between. Here the CDR3 reads CASSSSKGPRETQYF. DNA for the CDR3: TGTGCCAGCAGCTCCTCCAAAGGGCCGAGGGAGACCCAGTACTTC.

This clonotype was detected only once. The junction departs from the called germline gene at one end, perhaps through a read error. V and J are TRBV4-1 and TRBJ1-6; D may be TRBD1 (6 bases). The CDR3 contains 16 residues. The germline CDR1 and CDR2 sequences are MGHRA and YSYEKL. CDR3 sequence: CASSQEPQGLYSPPHF. DNA for the CDR3: TGCGCCAGCAGCCAAGAACCACAGGGATTGTATTCACCCCCCCACTTT.

The rearrangement joins TRBV24-1 to TRBJ2-7, with 8 bases that match TRBD1. J gave up 6 bases and V 0 bases, and 6 bases lay outside the gene matches. The CDR3 contains 15 residues. The germline CDR1 and CDR2 sequences are KGHDR and SFDVKD. The CDR3 sequence is CATSDLQSGGREQYF. DNA of the CDR3: TGTGCCACCAGTGATTTGCAGTCAGGGGGCCGCGAGCAGTACTTC.

This chain uses TRBV19 with TRBJ1-1; D gene ambiguous. Germline V gives CDR1 LNHDA, CDR2 SQIVND (reference sequence). Trimming cost V 4 bases and J 7 bases, with 10 bases left between them. There are 12 residues in the CDR3. This CDR3 reads CASSTAWLEAFF. The DNA of the CDR3 is TGTGCCAGTAGTACCGCCTGGCTTGAAGCTTTCTTT. Full variable domain (remainder filled in from reference TRBV19 and TRBJ1-1): DGGITQSPKYLFRKEGQNVTLSCEQNLNHDAMYWYRQDPGQGLRLIYYSQIVNDFQKGDIAEGYSVSREKKESFPLTVTSAQKNPTAFYLCASSTAWLEAFFGQGTRLTVV.

This clonotype was counted between two and nine times. This chain links TRBV28 with TRBJ1-5, with 9 bases identical to TRBD1. The V segment lost 7 bases and the J segment 6 bases; nucleotides outside the gene matches: 10. This CDR3 has 15 amino acids. Looked up from germline, CDR1 is MDHEN and CDR2 is SYDVKM. This chain's CDR3 is CASNPGDRDFQPQHF. The CDR3 region has the DNA TGTGCCAGCAACCCGGGGGACAGGGATTTTCAGCCCCAGCATTTT.

This clonotype was picked up a small number of times. The gene calls are TRBV20-1 and TRBJ2-5; 10 bases fit TRBD2. The trim removed 6 bases at V and 5 bases at J, leaving 6 bases unmatched. The CDR3 is 13 residues long. Germline V gene sequence: CDR1 DFQATT, CDR2 SNEGSKA (reference sequence). Here the CDR3 DNA reads TGCAGTGCAAGCGGGAGGGTGGAGGAGACCCAGTACTTC. It is translated as CSASGRVEETQYF.

This clonotype showed up just once. V and J are TRBV24-1 and TRBJ2-1; tentatively, D is TRBD1 or TRBD2 (6 bases each). CDR1 is KGHDR, CDR2 SFDVKD, per germline. V was cut by 3 bases and J by 7 bases, with 15 bases left in between. CDR3 size: 15 residues. The CDR3: CATSDRGRVLNEQFF. The CDR3 DNA sequence: TGTGCCACCAGTGATCGGGGGCGAGTGTTAAATGAGCAGTTCTTC.

This clonotype was seen at least ten times. The V and J genes are TRBV20-1 and TRBJ2-4; TRBD1 matches 8 bases. V shed 6 bases and J 1 base; nucleotides not matched to a gene: 2. The CDR3 contains 13 residues. Germline CDR1 is DFQATT and CDR2 is SNEGSKA (reference sequence). CDR3 DNA: TGCAGTGCCTGGACAGGGGCCAAAAACATTCAGTACTTC. This translates into CSAWTGAKNIQYF.